Below, one T cell receptor (beta chain) is given with its context. This specimen comes from a study of blood T cell repertoires in COVID-19. This CDR3 region has 14 residues. Germline V gives CDR1 LGHNT, CDR2 FRNRAP. V was clipped by 7 bases and J by 5 bases; unmatched bases: 6. Authors' methods: For nucleated cells, counts were estimated from reference gene primer amplification. Some clones are missing from TCRdb's copy, which holds only in-frame ones; the method was immunoSEQ multiplex PCR. Clonal size and the V and J genes are those of that table, whereas D and trimming came from the DNA. The repertoire has more than 300,000 clones, 91% of them found once; the top ten carry roughly 0.86%.

Sequenced sample: PBMCs or T cells enriched from blood (not recorded which). This clonotype was sampled from a woman aged 40 to 50 who had been exposed to COVID-19. V is TRBV12-5 and J is TRBJ1-2; 11 nucleotides agree with TRBD1. This chain's CDR3 is CASVRTGGRYGYTF. The CDR3 nucleotides are TGTGCTAGTGTTCGGACAGGGGGCCGGTATGGCTACACCTTC.